These T cell receptor beta chains were read from a single sample in a study of blood T cell repertoires in COVID-19. Measured with immunoSEQ multiplex PCR; TCRdb has only the in-frame clones, and not every one. Among 100,000 to 110,000 clones listed, approximately 91% were seen once. What was sequenced was peripheral blood. These receptors originate from a man in his forties or fifties with active COVID-19. Each CDR3 is given with its conserved first and last residue. The order of the fields is J gene, clone size, V gene, CDR3 protein. A row's size may be missing; if present it is once, few, many or a size class.

TRBJ2-2 | once | TRBV7-3 | CASSLRTGDTGELFF
TRBJ2-1 | - | TRBV6-5 | CATQGPRGGRNEQFF
TRBJ1-1 | - | TRBV6-5 | CASSYLARGAEAFF
TRBJ1-2 | - | TRBV3-1/TRBV3-2 | CASSPLGADGYTF
TRBJ2-5 | - | TRBV10-2 | CASSGGYQETQYF
TRBJ2-3 | - | TRBV29-1 | CSVCRDRGPDTQYF
TRBJ1-5 | once | TRBV3-1/TRBV3-2 | CASSQAGFGQPQHF
TRBJ2-5 | - | TRBV9 | CASSVAQGGETQYF
TRBJ2-1 | - | TRBV5-5 | CASSLITGNEQFF
TRBJ1-6 | - | TRBV6-5 | CATQEGGTALHF
TRBJ1-2 | - | TRBV11-2 | CASRTGQGRGYTF